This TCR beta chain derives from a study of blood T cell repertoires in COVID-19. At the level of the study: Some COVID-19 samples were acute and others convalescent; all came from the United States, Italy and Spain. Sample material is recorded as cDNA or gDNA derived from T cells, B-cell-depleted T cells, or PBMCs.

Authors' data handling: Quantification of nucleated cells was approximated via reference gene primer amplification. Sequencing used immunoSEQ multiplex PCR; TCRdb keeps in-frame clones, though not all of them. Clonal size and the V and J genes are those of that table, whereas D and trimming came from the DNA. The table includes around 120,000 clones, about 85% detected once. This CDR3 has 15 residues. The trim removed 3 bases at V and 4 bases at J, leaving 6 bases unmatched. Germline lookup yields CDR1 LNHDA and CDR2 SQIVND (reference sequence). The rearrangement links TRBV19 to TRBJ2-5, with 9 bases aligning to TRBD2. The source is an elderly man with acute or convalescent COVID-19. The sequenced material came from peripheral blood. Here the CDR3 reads CASSMSASGIETQYF. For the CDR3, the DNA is TGTGCCAGTAGTATGTCTGCTAGCGGGATAGAGACCCAGTACTTC. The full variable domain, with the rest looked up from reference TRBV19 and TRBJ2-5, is DGGITQSPKYLFRKEGQNVTLSCEQNLNHDAMYWYRQDPGQGLRLIYYSQIVNDFQKGDIAEGYSVSREKKESFPLTVTSAQKNPTAFYLCASSMSASGIETQYFGPGTRLLVL.